This T cell receptor beta chain is from a study of cytomegalovirus exposure and HLA in healthy donors. Findings of the study overall: Generally TCR sequences proved uncommon, though certain public TCRs appeared in numerous donors.

The PCR used 60 Vbeta and 13 Jbeta primers. The data were produced by immunoSEQ multiplex PCR, yet TCRdb's version contains in-frame clones alone and is incomplete. Here the sample table reports about 51,000 clones. Worth noting for this clone: Its specificity is unknown.

Sequencing used PBMCs. The sequence was obtained from a man aged 35 to 55 in good health and CMV-seropositive.

The CDR3 reads CASSERSARYEQYF. DNA for the CDR3: TGTGCCAGCAGTGAGAGGTCAGCGAGATACGAGCAGTACTTC. This chain joins TRBV2 and TRBJ2-7, with D unresolved. The germline gives CDR1 SNHLY, CDR2 FYNNEI. The germline V and J ends were trimmed by 3 bases and 4 bases, with 13 bases remaining between them. The CDR3 is 14 amino acids.